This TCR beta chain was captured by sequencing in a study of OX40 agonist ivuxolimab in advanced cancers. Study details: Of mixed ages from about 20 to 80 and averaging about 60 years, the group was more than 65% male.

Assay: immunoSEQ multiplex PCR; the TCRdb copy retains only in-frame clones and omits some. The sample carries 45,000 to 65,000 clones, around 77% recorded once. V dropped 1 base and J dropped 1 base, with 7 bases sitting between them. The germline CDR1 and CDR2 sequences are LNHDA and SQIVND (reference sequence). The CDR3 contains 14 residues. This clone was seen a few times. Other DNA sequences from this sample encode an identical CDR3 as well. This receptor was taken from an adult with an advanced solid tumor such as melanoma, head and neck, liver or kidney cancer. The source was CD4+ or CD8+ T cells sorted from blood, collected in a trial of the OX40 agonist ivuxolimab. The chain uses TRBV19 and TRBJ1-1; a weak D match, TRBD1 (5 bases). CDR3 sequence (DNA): TGTGCCAGTAGTATAGGTGACAGGAACACTGAAGCTTTCTTT. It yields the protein CASSIGDRNTEAFF.